The sequence of this TCR beta chain was determined in a study of blood T cell repertoires in COVID-19. Data came from immunoSEQ multiplex PCR; TCRdb stores just in-frame clones and leaves some out. The top ten clones hold approximately 34% of a sample with tens of thousands of clones, approximately 88% of them seen once. Sequencing input: peripheral blood. The TCR originated in a woman older than 75 with active or convalescent COVID-19.

CDR3 in amino acids: CASSHRDTYYEQYF. CDR3 bases: TGTGCCAGCAGCCATCGGGACACATATTACGAGCAGTACTTC. The rearrangement links TRBV3-1 (or the pseudogene TRBV3-2) to TRBJ2-7; D might be TRBD1 (6 bases). The CDR3 has 14 residues. CDR1 and CDR2 (germline): LGHDT, YNNKEL (reference sequence). The V gene lost 3 bases and the J gene lost 4 bases, with 13 bases spanning the gap.